This T cell receptor beta chain was identified in a study of T cells after yellow fever vaccination. This clonotype was detected a few times. V lost 5 bases and J 8 bases, leaving 15 bases between the germline ends. Germline CDR1 MNHEY, CDR2 SVGEGT. The CDR3 loop spans 13 amino acids. Researchers made TCR cDNA using 5'RACE template switching, and this step added a universal primer site and UMIs. A single record per CDR3 protein comes from TCRdb applying MiXCR to the 5' RACE reads. Altogether about 340,000 distinct CDR3 sequences are present, under 15% being singletons, with the ten largest covering 2.5% to 4%.

Specimen: CD4+ T cells sorted from PBMCs, collected 15 days after the yellow fever booster vaccination. The rearrangement uses TRBV6-2 or TRBV6-3 and TRBJ2-5; D perhaps matches TRBD2 (6 bases). This TCR was sampled from a man younger than 30 who received the YFV17D yellow fever vaccine. The CDR3 coding sequence is TGTGCCAGCAGTCCAGTGGTACTAGCCACCCAGTACTTC. Protein sequence: CASSPVVLATQYF.